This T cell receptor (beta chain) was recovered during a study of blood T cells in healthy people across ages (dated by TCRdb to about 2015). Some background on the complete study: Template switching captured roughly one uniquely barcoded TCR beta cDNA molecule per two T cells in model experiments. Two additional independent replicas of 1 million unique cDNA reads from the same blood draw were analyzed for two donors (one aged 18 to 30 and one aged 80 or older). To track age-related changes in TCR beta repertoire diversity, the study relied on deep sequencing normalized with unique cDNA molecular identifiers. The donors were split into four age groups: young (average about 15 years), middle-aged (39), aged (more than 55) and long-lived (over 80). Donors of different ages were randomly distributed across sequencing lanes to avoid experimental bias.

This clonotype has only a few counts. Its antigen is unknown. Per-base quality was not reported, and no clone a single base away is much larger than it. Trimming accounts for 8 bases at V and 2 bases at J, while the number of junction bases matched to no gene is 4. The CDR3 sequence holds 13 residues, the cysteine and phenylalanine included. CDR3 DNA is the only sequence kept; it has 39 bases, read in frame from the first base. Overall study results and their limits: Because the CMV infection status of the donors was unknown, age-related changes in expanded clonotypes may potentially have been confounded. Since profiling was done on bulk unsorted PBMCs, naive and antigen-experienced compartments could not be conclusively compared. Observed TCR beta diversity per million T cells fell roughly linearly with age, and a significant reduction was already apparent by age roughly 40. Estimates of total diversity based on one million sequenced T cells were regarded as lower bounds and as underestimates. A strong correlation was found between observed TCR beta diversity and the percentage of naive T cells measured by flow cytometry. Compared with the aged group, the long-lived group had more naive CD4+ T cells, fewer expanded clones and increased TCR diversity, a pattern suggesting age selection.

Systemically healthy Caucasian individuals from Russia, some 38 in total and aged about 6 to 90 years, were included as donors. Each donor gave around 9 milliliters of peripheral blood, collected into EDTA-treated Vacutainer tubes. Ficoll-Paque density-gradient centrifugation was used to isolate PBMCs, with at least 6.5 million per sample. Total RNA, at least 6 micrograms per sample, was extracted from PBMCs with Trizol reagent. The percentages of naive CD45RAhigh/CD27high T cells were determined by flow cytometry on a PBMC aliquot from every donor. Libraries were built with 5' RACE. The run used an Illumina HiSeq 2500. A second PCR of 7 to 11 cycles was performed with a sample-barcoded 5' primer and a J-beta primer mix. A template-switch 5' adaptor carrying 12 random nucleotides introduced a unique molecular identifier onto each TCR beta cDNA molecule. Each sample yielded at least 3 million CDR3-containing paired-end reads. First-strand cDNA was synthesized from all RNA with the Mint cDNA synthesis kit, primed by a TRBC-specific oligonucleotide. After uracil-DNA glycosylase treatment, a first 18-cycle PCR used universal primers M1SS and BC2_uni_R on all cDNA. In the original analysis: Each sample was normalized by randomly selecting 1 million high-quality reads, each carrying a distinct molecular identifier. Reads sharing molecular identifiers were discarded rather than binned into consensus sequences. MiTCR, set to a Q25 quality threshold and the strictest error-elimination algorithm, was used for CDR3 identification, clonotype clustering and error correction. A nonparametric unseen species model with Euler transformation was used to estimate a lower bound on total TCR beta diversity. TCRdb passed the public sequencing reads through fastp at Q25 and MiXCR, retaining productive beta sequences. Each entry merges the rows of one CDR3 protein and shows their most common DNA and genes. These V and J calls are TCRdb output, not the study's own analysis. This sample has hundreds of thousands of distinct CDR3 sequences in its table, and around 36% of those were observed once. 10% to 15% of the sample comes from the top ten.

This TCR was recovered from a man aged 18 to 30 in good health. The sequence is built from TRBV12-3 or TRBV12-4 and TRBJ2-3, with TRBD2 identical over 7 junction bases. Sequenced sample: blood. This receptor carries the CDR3 CASGRGVTDTQYF. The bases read TGTGCCAGCGGGAGGGGAGTCACAGATACGCAGTATTTT.